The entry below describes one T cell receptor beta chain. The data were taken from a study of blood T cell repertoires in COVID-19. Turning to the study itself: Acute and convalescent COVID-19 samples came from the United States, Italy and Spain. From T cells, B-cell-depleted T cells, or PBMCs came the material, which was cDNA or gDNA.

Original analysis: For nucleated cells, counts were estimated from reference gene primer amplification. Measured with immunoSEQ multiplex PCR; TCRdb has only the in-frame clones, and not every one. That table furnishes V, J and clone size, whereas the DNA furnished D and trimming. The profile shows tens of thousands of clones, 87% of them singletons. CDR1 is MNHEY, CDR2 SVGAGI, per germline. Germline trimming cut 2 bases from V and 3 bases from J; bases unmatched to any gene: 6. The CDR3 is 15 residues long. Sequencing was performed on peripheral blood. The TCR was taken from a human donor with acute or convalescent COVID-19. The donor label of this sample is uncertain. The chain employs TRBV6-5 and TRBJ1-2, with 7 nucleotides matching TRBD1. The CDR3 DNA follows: TGTGCCAGCAGTTACCGTCAGGACAGGTACTATGGCTACACCTTC. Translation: CASSYRQDRYYGYTF.